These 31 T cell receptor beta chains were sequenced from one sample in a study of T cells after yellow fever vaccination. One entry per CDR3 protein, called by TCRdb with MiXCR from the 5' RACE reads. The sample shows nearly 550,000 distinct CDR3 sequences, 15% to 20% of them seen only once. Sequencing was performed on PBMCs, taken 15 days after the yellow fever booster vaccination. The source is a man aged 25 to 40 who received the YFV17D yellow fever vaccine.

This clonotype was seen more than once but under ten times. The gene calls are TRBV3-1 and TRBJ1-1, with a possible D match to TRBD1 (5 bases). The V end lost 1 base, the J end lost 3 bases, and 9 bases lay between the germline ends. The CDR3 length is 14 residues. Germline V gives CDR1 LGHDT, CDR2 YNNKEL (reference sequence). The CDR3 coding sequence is TGTGCCAGCAGCCAAGTTGGGGCGGACACTGAAGCTTTCTTT. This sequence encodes CASSQVGADTEAFF.

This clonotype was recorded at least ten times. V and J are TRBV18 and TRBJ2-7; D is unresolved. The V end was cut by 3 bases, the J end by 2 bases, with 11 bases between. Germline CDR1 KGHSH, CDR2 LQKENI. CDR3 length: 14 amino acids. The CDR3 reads CASSPRDIPYEQYF. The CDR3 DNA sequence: TGTGCCAGCTCACCGCGAGATATTCCCTACGAGCAGTACTTC.

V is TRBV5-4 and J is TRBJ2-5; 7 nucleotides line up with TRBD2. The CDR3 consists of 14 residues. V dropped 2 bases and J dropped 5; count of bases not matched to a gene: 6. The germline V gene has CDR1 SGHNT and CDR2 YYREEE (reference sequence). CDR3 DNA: TGTGCCAGCAGCTTACAGCGAGCGGGGGAGACCCAGTACTTC. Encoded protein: CASSLQRAGETQYF.

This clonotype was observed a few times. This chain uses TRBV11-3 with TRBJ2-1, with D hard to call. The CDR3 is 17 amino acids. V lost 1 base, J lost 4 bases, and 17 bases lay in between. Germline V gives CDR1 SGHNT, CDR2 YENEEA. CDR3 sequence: CASSLGSRLGVYNEQFF. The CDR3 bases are TGTGCCAGCAGCTTAGGTTCGCGGTTGGGCGTTTACAATGAGCAGTTCTTC.

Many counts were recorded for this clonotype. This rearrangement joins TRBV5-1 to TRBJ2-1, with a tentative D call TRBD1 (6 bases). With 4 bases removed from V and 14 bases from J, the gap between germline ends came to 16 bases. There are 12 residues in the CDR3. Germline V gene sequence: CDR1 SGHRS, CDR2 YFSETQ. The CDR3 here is CASSPDRPRKFF. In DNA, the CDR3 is TGCGCCAGCAGCCCAGACAGGCCCCGTAAGTTCTTC.

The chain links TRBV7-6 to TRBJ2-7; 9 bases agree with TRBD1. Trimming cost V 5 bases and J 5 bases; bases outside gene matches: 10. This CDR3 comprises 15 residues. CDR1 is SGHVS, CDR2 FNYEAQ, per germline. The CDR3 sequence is CASSPFGTGTHEQYF. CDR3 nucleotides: TGTGCCAGCAGCCCTTTCGGGACAGGGACTCACGAGCAGTACTTC.

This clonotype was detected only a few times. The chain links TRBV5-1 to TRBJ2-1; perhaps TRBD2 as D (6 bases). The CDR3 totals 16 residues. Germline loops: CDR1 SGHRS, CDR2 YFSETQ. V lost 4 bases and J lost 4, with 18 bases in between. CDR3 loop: CASSQPRVGGYNEQFF. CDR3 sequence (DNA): TGCGCCAGCAGCCAACCCAGGGTCGGAGGGTACAATGAGCAGTTCTTC.

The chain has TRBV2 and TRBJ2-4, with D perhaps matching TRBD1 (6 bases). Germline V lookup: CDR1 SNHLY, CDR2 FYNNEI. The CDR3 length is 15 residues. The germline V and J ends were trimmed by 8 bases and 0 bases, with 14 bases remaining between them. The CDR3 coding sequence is TGTGCCAGCCAGGGGTCGGTAGGAGCCAAAAACATTCAGTACTTC. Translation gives CASQGSVGAKNIQYF.

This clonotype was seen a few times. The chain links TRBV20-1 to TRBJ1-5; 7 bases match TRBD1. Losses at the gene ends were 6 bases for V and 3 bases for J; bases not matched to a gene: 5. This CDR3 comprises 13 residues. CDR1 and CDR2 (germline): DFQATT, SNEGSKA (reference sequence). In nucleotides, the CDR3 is TGCAGTGCGAGTGGGACAGACAATCAGCCCCAGCATTTT. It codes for CSASGTDNQPQHF.

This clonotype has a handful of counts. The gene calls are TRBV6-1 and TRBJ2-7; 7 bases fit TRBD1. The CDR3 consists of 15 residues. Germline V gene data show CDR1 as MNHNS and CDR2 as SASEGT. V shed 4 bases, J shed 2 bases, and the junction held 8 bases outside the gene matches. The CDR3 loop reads CASSVQGPLAYEQYF. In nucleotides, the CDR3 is TGTGCCAGCAGTGTACAGGGGCCCCTAGCCTACGAGCAGTACTTC.

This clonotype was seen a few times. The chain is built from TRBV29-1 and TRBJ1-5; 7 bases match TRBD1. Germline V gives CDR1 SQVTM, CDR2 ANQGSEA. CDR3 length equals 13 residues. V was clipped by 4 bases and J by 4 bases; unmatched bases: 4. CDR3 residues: CSVGQGRNQPQHF. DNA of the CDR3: TGCAGCGTTGGACAGGGCCGAAATCAGCCCCAGCATTTT.

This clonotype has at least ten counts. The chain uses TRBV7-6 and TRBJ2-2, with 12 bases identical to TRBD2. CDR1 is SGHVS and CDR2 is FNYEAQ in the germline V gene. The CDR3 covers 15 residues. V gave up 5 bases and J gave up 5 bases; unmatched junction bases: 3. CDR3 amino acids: CASSPTSGRTGELFF. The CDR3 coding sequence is TGTGCCAGCAGCCCGACTAGCGGGAGAACCGGGGAGCTGTTTTTT. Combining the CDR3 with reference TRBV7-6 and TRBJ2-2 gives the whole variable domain GAGVSQSPRYKVTKRGQDVALRCDPISGHVSLYWYRQALGQGPEFLTYFNYEAQQDKSGLPNDRFSAERPEGSISTLTIQRTEQRDSAMYRCASSPTSGRTGELFFGEGSRLTVL.

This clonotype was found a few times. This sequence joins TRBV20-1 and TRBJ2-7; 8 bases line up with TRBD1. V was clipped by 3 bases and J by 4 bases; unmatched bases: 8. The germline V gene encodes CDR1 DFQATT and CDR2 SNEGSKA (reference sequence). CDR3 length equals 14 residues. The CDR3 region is CSARGWGQVYEQYF. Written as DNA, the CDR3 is TGCAGTGCTAGGGGATGGGGACAGGTATACGAGCAGTACTTC.

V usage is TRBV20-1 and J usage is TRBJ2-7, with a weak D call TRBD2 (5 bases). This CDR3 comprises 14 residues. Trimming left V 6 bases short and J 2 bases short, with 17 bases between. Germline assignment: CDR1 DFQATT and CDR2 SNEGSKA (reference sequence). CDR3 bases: TGCAGTGCCCGCCCTCCGGGAACCACCTACGAGCAGTACTTC. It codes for CSARPPGTTYEQYF.

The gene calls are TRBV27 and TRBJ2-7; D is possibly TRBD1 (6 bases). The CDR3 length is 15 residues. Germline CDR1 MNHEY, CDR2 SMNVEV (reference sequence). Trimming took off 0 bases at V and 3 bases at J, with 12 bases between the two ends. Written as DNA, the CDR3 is TGTGCCAGCAGTTTATCCGACAGGAGACTCTACGAGCAGTACTTC. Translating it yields CASSLSDRRLYEQYF.

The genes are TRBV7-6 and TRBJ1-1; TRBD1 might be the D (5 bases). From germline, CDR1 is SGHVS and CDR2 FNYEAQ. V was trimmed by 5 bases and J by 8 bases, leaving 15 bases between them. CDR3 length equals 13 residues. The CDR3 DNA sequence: TGTGCCAGCAGCCATAGCGGACAAGAAGAAGCTTTCTTT. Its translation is CASSHSGQEEAFF.

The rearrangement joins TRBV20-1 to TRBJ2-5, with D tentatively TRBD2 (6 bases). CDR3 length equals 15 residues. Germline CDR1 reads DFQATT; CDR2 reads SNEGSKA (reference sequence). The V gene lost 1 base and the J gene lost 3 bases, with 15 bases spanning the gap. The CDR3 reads CSARVGTRTKETQYF. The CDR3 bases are TGCAGTGCTAGAGTAGGGACTCGGACGAAAGAGACCCAGTACTTC.

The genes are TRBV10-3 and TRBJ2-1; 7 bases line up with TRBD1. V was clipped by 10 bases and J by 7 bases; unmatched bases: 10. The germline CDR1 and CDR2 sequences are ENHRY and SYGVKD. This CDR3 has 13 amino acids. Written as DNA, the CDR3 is TGTGCCACTGCCGGGACAGTAGGAAATGAGCAGTTCTTC. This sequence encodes CATAGTVGNEQFF.

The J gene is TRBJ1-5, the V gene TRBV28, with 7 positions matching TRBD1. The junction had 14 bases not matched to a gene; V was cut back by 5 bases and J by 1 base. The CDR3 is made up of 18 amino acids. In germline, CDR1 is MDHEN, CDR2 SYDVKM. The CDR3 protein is CASSGQATGPPSNQPQHF. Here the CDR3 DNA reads TGTGCCAGCAGTGGACAGGCCACTGGTCCCCCGAGCAATCAGCCCCAGCATTTT.

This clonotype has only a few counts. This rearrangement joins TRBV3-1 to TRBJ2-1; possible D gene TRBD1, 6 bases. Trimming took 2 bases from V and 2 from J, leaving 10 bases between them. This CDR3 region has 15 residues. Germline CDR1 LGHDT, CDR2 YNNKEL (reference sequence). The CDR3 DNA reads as TGTGCCAGCAGCCAAAGACAGGCCCCCTACAATGAGCAGTTCTTC. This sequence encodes CASSQRQAPYNEQFF.

The CDR3 nucleotides read TGTGCCAGCACTTCCCTTTCCAGCAATGAGCAGTTCTTC. It specifies CASTSLSSNEQFF. V and J are TRBV12-3 or TRBV12-4 and TRBJ2-1; no clear D gene. The length of the CDR3 is 13 residues. V was trimmed by 7 bases and J by 6 bases, leaving 13 bases between them.

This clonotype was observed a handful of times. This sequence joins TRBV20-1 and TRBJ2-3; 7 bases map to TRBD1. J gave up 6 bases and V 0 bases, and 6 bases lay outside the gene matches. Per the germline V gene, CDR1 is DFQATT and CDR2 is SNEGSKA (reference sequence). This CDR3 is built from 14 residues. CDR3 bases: TGCAGTGCTAGAGAAGAGGGGGCTCGGGATACGCAGTATTTT. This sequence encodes CSAREEGARDTQYF.

Here the CDR3 DNA reads TGCGCCAGCAGCTTAACTAGCGGGTACTCCTACGAGCAGTACTTC. It specifies CASSLTSGYSYEQYF. J is TRBJ2-7 and V is TRBV5-1; TRBD2 aligns across 9 bases. The ends lost 2 bases at V and 0 bases at J; junction bases unmatched: 3. From germline, CDR1 is SGHRS and CDR2 YFSETQ. CDR3 size: 15 residues.

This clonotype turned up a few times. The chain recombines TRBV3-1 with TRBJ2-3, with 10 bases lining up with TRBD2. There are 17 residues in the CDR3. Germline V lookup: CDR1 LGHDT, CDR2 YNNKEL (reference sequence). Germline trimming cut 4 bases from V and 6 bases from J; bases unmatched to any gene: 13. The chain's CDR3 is CASSRTLGLAVGDTQYF. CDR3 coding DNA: TGTGCCAGCAGCCGCACCCTAGGACTAGCGGTTGGGGATACGCAGTATTTT.

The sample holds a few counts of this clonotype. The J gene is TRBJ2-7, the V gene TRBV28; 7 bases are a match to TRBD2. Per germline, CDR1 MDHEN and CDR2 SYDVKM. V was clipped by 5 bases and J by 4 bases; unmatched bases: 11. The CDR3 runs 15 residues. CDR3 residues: CASSPGPRGTYEQYF. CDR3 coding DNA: TGTGCCAGCAGTCCCGGACCGCGGGGGACGTACGAGCAGTACTTC.

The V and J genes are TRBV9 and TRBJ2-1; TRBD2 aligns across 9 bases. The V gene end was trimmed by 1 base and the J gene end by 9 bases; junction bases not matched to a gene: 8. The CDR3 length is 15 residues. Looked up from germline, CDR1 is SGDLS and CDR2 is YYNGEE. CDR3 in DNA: TGTGCCAGCAGCGTACTAGCGGGGCGAGAGAGTGAGCAGTTCTTC. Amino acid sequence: CASSVLAGRESEQFF.

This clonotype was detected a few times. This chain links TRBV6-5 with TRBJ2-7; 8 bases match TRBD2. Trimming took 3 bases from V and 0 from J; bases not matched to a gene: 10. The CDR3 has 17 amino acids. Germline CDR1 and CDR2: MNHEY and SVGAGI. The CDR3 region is CASSYGGAGGLSYEQYF. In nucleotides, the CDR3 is TGTGCCAGCAGTTATGGCGGGGCGGGAGGCCTCTCCTACGAGCAGTACTTC.

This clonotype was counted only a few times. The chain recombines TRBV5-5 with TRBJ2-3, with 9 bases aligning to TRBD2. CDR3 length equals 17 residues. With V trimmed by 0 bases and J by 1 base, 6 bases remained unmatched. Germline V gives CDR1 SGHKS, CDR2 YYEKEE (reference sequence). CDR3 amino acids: CASSLGVAGERTDTQYF. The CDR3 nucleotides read TGTGCCAGCAGCTTGGGGGTAGCGGGAGAACGCACAGATACGCAGTATTTT.

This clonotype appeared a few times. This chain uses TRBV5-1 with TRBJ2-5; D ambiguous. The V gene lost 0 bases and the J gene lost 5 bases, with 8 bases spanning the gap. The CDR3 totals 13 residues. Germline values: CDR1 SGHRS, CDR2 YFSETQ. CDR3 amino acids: CASSLVPEETQYF. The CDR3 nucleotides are TGCGCCAGCAGCTTGGTTCCGGAGGAGACCCAGTACTTC.

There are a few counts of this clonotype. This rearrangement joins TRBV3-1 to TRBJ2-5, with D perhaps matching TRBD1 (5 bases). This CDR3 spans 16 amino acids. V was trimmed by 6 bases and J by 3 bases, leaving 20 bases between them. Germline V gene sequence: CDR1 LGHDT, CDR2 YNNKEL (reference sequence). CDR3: CASSRRTTGAKETQYF. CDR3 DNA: TGTGCCAGCAGTCGACGAACCACAGGAGCTAAAGAGACCCAGTACTTC.

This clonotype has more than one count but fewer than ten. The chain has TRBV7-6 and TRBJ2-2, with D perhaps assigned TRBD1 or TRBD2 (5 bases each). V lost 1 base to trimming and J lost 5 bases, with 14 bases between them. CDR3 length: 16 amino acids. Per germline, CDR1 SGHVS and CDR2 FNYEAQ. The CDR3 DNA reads TGTGCCAGCAGCTTAGGAGGGGCCTCTTATACCGGGGAGCTGTTTTTT. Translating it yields CASSLGGASYTGELFF.